This entry lists 29 T cell receptor beta chains sequenced from one sample in a study of cytomegalovirus exposure and HLA in healthy donors (dated 2017 in TCRdb). Library construction relied on the immunoSEQ multiplex PCR assay. A mixture of 60 forward primers for TCR Vbeta segments and 13 reverse primers for TCR Jbeta segments was used in the multiplex PCR. Imported from immuneACCESS, the table was reduced by TCRdb to in-frame sequences with V and J called. These copies leave out some clones; in studies compared against another copy, an unresolved V gene accounts for under half, and the cause of the remainder is not known. The sample table shows approximately 160,000 clones, and about four fifths are seen once. The ten most abundant clones make up 7.4% of the sample. Material: PBMCs. The receptors stem from a male donor in good health and CMV-seropositive.

The rearrangement uses TRBV2 and TRBJ2-1, with TRBD2 identical over 9 bases. The CDR3 is 14 amino acids. J lost 2 bases, V lost 7 bases, and 3 bases had no gene match. CDR1 is SNHLY, CDR2 FYNNEI, per germline. CDR3 nucleotides: TGTGCCAGCAAGGAGCGGGGGGCCTACAATGAGCAGTTCTTC. Protein sequence: CASKERGAYNEQFF. The full variable domain, with the rest looked up from reference TRBV2 and TRBJ2-1, is EPEVTQTPSHQVTQMGQEVILRCVPISNHLYFYWYRQILGQKVEFLVSFYNNEISEKSEIFDDQFSVERPDGSNFTLKIRSTKLEDSAMYFCASKERGAYNEQFFGPGTRLTVL.

The chain couples TRBV25-1 to TRBJ1-4, with D perhaps TRBD1 (5 bases). V dropped 4 bases and J dropped 4 bases, with 10 bases sitting between them. The CDR3 loop spans 14 amino acids. CDR1 is MGHDK, CDR2 SYGVNS, per germline. The CDR3 DNA is TGTGCCAGCAGTGGAACAGGATTTAATGAAAAACTGTTTTTT. Its translation: CASSGTGFNEKLFF.

The V and J genes are TRBV2 and TRBJ2-1; the D gene is possibly TRBD2 (5 bases). This CDR3 is 15 amino acids long. Germline V gene lookup returns CDR1 SNHLY and CDR2 FYNNEI. The V end lost 5 bases, the J end lost 4 bases, and 15 bases lay between the germline ends. CDR3 in DNA: TGTGCCAGCAGTTATTCTAGCATCCAGTACAATGAGCAGTTCTTC. Translated: CASSYSSIQYNEQFF.

This clone was counted once. The chain joins TRBV7-6 to TRBJ1-5; the D is unclear. CDR1 and CDR2 (germline): SGHVS, FNYEAQ. This CDR3 contains 13 residues. V gave up 3 bases and J gave up 7 bases, with 10 bases separating them. The CDR3 nucleotides read TGTGCCAGCAGCTTCGGGTCGAGGCAGCCCCAGCATTTT. Its protein product is CASSFGSRQPQHF.

The rearrangement links TRBV27 to TRBJ2-6; TRBD2 matches 8 bases. This CDR3 has 14 residues. Germline values: CDR1 MNHEY, CDR2 SMNVEV (reference sequence). CDR3 protein: CASGGDSGANVLTF. The CDR3 nucleotides read TGTGCGTCGGGAGGGGACTCTGGGGCCAACGTCCTGACTTTC.

The rearrangement joins TRBV7-9 to TRBJ1-4, with 7 positions matching TRBD1. From germline, CDR1 is SEHNR and CDR2 FQNEAQ (reference sequence). This CDR3 has 14 residues. Trimming at V came to 5 bases and at J to 6 bases, leaving 6 bases not matched to a gene. The CDR3 DNA reads TGTGCCAGCAGCCTAACAGGGGCGGATGAAAAACTGTTTTTT. This codes for CASSLTGADEKLFF.

V usage is TRBV5-1 and J usage is TRBJ2-1, with TRBD2 matching over 13 bases. The V and J ends lost 4 bases and 6 bases, in that order; junction bases with no gene match: 4. The length of the CDR3 is 15 residues. Looked up from germline, CDR1 is SGHRS and CDR2 is YFSETQ. CDR3: CASSATSGGGNEQFF. CDR3 coding DNA: TGCGCCAGCAGCGCCACTAGCGGGGGGGGCAATGAGCAGTTCTTC.

The chain uses TRBV30 and TRBJ1-3; D is undetermined. The germline V gene has CDR1 GTSNPN and CDR2 SVGIG (reference sequence). V was clipped by 0 bases and J by 8 bases, with 8 bases between them. The CDR3 is 12 residues long. For the CDR3, the DNA is TGTGCCTGGAGTGTATCCGGGGACACCATATATTTT. This codes for CAWSVSGDTIYF.

This chain links TRBV11-1 with TRBJ2-1; possibly TRBD1 for D (5 bases). Germline CDR1 and CDR2: SGHAT and FQDESV (reference sequence). CDR3 length equals 13 residues. Trimming shortened V by 2 bases and J by 7 bases, and 9 bases separated the two germline ends. CDR3 nucleotides: TGTGCCAGCAGCTTACAGGGTTGGAATGAGCAGTTCTTC. It translates to CASSLQGWNEQFF. Full variable domain (rest looked up from reference TRBV11-1 and TRBJ2-1): EAEVAQSPRYKITEKSQAVAFWCDPISGHATLYWYRQILGQGPELLVQFQDESVVDDSQLPKDRFSAERLKGVDSTLKIQPAELGDSAMYLCASSLQGWNEQFFGPGTRLTVL.

This clone was counted a few times. The gene calls are TRBV6-5 and TRBJ1-6, with a tentative D call TRBD1 (6 bases). Trimming shortened V by 8 bases and J by 8 bases, and 13 bases separated the two germline ends. Per germline, CDR1 MNHEY and CDR2 SVGAGI. This CDR3 contains 13 residues. The CDR3 DNA follows: TGTGCCAGCTGCCTCAGGGGCGATTCACCCCTCCACTTT. As protein: CASCLRGDSPLHF.

This chain uses TRBV4-1 with TRBJ2-1; 12 positions match TRBD2. Trimming took 0 bases from V and 7 from J; bases not matched to a gene: 7. Germline V gives CDR1 MGHRA, CDR2 YSYEKL. This CDR3 region has 17 residues. The CDR3 loop reads CASSQDLLAGGGNEQFF. CDR3 coding DNA: TGCGCCAGCAGCCAAGATCTCCTAGCGGGGGGGGGTAATGAGCAGTTCTTC.

This chain links TRBV2 with TRBJ1-4; D call uncertain. V gave up 8 bases and J gave up 4 bases, with 23 bases separating them. The CDR3 covers 17 residues. CDR1 SNHLY and CDR2 FYNNEI come from the germline V gene. This CDR3 reads CASGGEYQAWDNEKLFF. As DNA, the CDR3 is TGTGCCAGCGGCGGGGAGTACCAGGCTTGGGATAATGAAAAACTGTTTTTT.

This chain links TRBV5-1 with TRBJ1-1; 9 nucleotides align to TRBD1. The CDR3 sequence is 17 residues long. Losses at the gene ends were 0 bases for V and 0 bases for J; bases not matched to a gene: 6. Germline CDR1 is SGHRS and CDR2 is YFSETQ. CDR3 DNA: TGCGCCAGCAGCTTGGCCAAGGACAGGGGCTTGAACACTGAAGCTTTCTTT. Translating it yields CASSLAKDRGLNTEAFF. The whole variable domain, filled in from reference TRBV5-1 and TRBJ1-1, reads KAGVTQTPRYLIKTRGQQVTLSCSPISGHRSVSWYQQTPGQGLQFLFEYFSETQRNKGNFPGRFSGRQFSNSRSEMNVSTLELGDSALYLCASSLAKDRGLNTEAFFGQGTRLTVV.

The rearrangement uses TRBV4-1 and TRBJ1-5; a weak D match, TRBD1 (5 bases). The V end was cut by 2 bases, the J end by 5 bases, with 19 bases between. The CDR3 is 17 amino acids. Germline-derived CDR1 and CDR2 are MGHRA and YSYEKL. The CDR3, as DNA: TGCGCCAGCAGCCAATTCCCCCAAGGACAAAGCCATCAGCCCCAGCATTTT. Its translation is CASSQFPQGQSHQPQHF.

Concerning this clone itself: At the DNA level, this CDR3 is encoded by other sequences in the same sample as well. The J gene is TRBJ1-1, the V gene TRBV6-5; 11 nucleotides match TRBD1. J lost 4 bases, V lost 5 bases, and 0 bases had no gene match. Germline V gene sequence: CDR1 MNHEY, CDR2 SVGAGI. CDR3 length: 13 amino acids. CDR3 loop: CASSGTGGTEAFF. The CDR3 DNA reads as TGTGCCAGCAGTGGGACAGGGGGCACTGAAGCTTTCTTT.

The genes are TRBV30 and TRBJ1-1; D not certain. Germline CDR1 is GTSNPN and CDR2 is SVGIG (reference sequence). With 4 bases removed from V and 2 bases from J, the gap between germline ends came to 11 bases. This CDR3 spans 13 amino acids. In DNA, the CDR3 is TGTGCCTGGATAAAAACGGTTAACACTGAAGCTTTCTTT. Its protein is CAWIKTVNTEAFF.

The J gene is TRBJ2-7, the V gene TRBV2; 7 bases map to TRBD1. This CDR3 has 15 residues. From germline, CDR1 is SNHLY and CDR2 FYNNEI. The ends lost 4 bases at V and 5 bases at J; junction bases unmatched: 11. The CDR3: CASSVRDSRQDEQYF. CDR3 nucleotide sequence: TGTGCCAGCAGTGTAAGGGACAGCCGCCAGGACGAGCAGTACTTC.

The gene calls are TRBV9 and TRBJ1-1; D may be TRBD1 (6 bases). Trimming pared 5 bases from V and 1 base from J, leaving 12 bases between. The CDR3 is 14 amino acids. Germline V lookup: CDR1 SGDLS, CDR2 YYNGEE. The CDR3 protein is CASSRGGGNTEAFF. Written as DNA, the CDR3 is TGTGCCAGCAGTCGGGGGGGCGGGAACACTGAAGCTTTCTTT.

This clone was seen a few times. This chain joins TRBV5-6 and TRBJ2-5; the D is unclear. V gave up 4 bases and J gave up 5 bases, with 12 bases separating them. The CDR3 totals 13 residues. The germline V gene has CDR1 SGHDT and CDR2 YYEEEE. The CDR3 sequence is CASSMQDRETQYF. Here the CDR3 DNA reads TGTGCCAGCAGCATGCAGGATCGGGAGACCCAGTACTTC.

DNA of the CDR3: TGTGCCTGGAGTCCGGGTATCGAGGCAGATACGCAGTATTTT. It codes for CAWSPGIEADTQYF. This rearrangement joins TRBV30 to TRBJ2-3; D uncertain. The length of the CDR3 is 14 residues. The germline CDR1 and CDR2 sequences are GTSNPN and SVGIG (reference sequence). Trimming left V 2 bases short and J 4 bases short, with 13 bases between.

V usage is TRBV5-4 and J usage is TRBJ1-2; no reliable D call. V lost 5 bases to trimming and J lost 5 bases, with 13 bases between them. Germline assignment: CDR1 SGHNT and CDR2 YYREEE (reference sequence). The length of the CDR3 is 13 residues. CDR3 DNA: TGTGCCAGCAGTAGTCTTCTACGGTATGGCTACACCTTC. As protein: CASSSLLRYGYTF. Full variable domain (outside the CDR3, taken from reference TRBV5-4 and TRBJ1-2): ETGVTQSPTHLIKTRGQQVTLRCSSQSGHNTVSWYQQALGQGPQFIFQYYREEENGRGNFPPRFSGLQFPNYSSELNVNALELDDSALYLCASSSLLRYGYTFGSGTRLTVV.

The rearrangement links TRBV7-9 to TRBJ2-1; a weak D match, TRBD2 (6 bases). V shed 1 base and J shed 2 bases, with 12 bases lying between them. CDR3 size: 16 residues. Germline V gene lookup returns CDR1 SEHNR and CDR2 FQNEAQ (reference sequence). CDR3 in amino acids: CASSLDGLAPYNEQFF. The CDR3 nucleotides are TGTGCCAGCAGCTTAGATGGCCTAGCGCCCTACAATGAGCAGTTCTTC.

The chain's CDR3 is CASSTSWTGNQPQHF. The DNA of the CDR3 is TGTGCCAGCAGTACCTCTTGGACAGGCAATCAGCCCCAGCATTTT. J is TRBJ1-5 and V is TRBV6-1; D is possibly TRBD1 (6 bases). CDR1 and CDR2 (germline): MNHNS, SASEGT. The length of the CDR3 is 15 residues. The V gene lost 5 bases and the J gene lost 2 bases, with 13 bases spanning the gap.

This clone occurred once. The rearrangement uses TRBV5-1 and TRBJ2-2; 7 bases are shared with TRBD2. Germline CDR1 and CDR2: SGHRS and YFSETQ. V lost 1 base and J lost 3; bases outside the gene matches: 6. The CDR3 runs to 16 residues. In DNA form, the CDR3 reads TGCGCCAGCAGCTTGCGCGGGGGAATTTACACCGGGGAGCTGTTTTTT. This sequence encodes CASSLRGGIYTGELFF.

The chain recombines TRBV12-5 with TRBJ2-3, with TRBD2 matching 10 bases. V dropped 0 bases and J dropped 5; count of bases not matched to a gene: 5. The CDR3 runs 16 residues. Germline V CDR1 and CDR2: LGHNT, FRNRAP. CDR3 nucleotide sequence: TGTGCTAGTGGTTTGGTATTAGCGGGGGGAAGAGATACGCAGTATTTT. Translated, it gives CASGLVLAGGRDTQYF.

The J gene is TRBJ1-5, the V gene TRBV30, with D unclear. The CDR3 spans 15 residues. Trimming took off 1 base at V and 0 bases at J, with 10 bases between the two ends. Germline CDR1 reads GTSNPN; CDR2 reads SVGIG (reference sequence). Written as DNA, the CDR3 is TGTGCCTGGAGTGCGGGAGACTATAGCAATCAGCCCCAGCATTTT. Amino acids: CAWSAGDYSNQPQHF.

V is TRBV7-3 and J is TRBJ2-5; 7 bases agree with TRBD1. This CDR3 has 13 amino acids. Germline V gene sequence: CDR1 SGHTA, CDR2 FQGTGA. The V and J ends lost 4 bases and 4 bases, in that order; junction bases with no gene match: 3. The CDR3 reads CASSSTGVETQYF. The CDR3 nucleotides read TGTGCCAGCAGCTCAACAGGGGTAGAGACCCAGTACTTC.

This clone turned up a few times. Germline is not matched at one junction end, which may reflect a read error. The chain uses TRBV4-1 and TRBJ1-1; 9 bases align to TRBD1. Germline V gene lookup returns CDR1 MGHRA and CDR2 YSYEKL. The CDR3 is 13 residues long. The CDR3 coding sequence is TGCGCCAGCAGCCACCTTACAGGGGGCCCATCCCAATTT. Residues: CASSHLTGGPSQF.

The chain has TRBV14 and TRBJ1-1; D might be TRBD1 (5 bases). The CDR3 covers 15 residues. The ends were cut back, 4 bases at V and 0 bases at J, with 12 bases in the middle. Germline CDR1 SGHDN, CDR2 FVKESK. CDR3: CASSPQTALNTEAFF. CDR3 coding DNA: TGTGCCAGCAGCCCCCAGACAGCATTGAACACTGAAGCTTTCTTT. The full variable domain, its missing parts supplied by reference TRBV14 and TRBJ1-1, is EAGVTQFPSHSVIEKGQTVTLRCDPISGHDNLYWYRRVMGKEIKFLLHFVKESKQDESGMPNNRFLAERTGGTYSTLKVQPAELEDSGVYFCASSPQTALNTEAFFGQGTRLTVV.